The rows below give T cell receptor beta chains drawn from one sample of a study of shared clonotypes between healthy human individuals. Libraries were prepared by immunoSEQ multiplex PCR; TCRdb keeps only in-frame clonotypes and omits some of them. The data contain about 1 million clones, around 75% of them singletons. The material sequenced was memory CD4+ T cells sorted from blood. Source of these receptors: a man aged 18 to 35 in good health. CDR3s include the opening cysteine and the closing phenylalanine or tryptophan. The D gene is left open where the match is weak. Where a row states a size, it is once, few, many or the class of an expanded clone; other rows omit it.

V gene: TRBV30
J gene: TRBJ1-1
D gene: -
clone size: -
CDR3 length: 17
CDR3 protein: CAWSGGQGRGMNTEAFF
CDR3 DNA: TGTGCCTGGTCAGGCGGCCAGGGAAGGGGCATGAACACTGAAGCTTTCTTT

V gene: TRBV5-1
J gene: TRBJ2-7
D gene: TRBD1
clone size: -
CDR3 length: 16
CDR3 protein: CASSTTQPGGPYEQYF
CDR3 DNA: TGCGCCAGCAGCACAACTCAGCCAGGGGGACCTTACGAGCAGTACTTC

V gene: TRBV6-1
J gene: TRBJ2-2
D gene: TRBD1
clone size: -
CDR3 length: 15
CDR3 protein: CASNQGEVGTGELFF
CDR3 DNA: TGTGCCAGCAATCAGGGGGAAGTGGGCACCGGGGAGCTGTTTTTT

V gene: TRBV6-6
J gene: TRBJ2-2
D gene: TRBD1
clone size: -
CDR3 length: 15
CDR3 protein: CASSLYRGSTGELFF
CDR3 DNA: TGTGCCAGCAGTTTATACAGGGGTAGCACCGGGGAGCTGTTTTTT

V gene: TRBV7-9
J gene: TRBJ2-5
D gene: -
clone size: -
CDR3 length: 14
CDR3 protein: CASSPSRSQETQYF
CDR3 DNA: TGTGCCAGCAGCCCAAGCAGGTCCCAAGAGACCCAGTACTTC

V gene: TRBV11-2
J gene: TRBJ2-7
D gene: TRBD1
clone size: -
CDR3 length: 18
CDR3 protein: CASSLRAKSGQGAYEQYF
CDR3 DNA: TGTGCCAGCAGCTTAAGAGCGAAATCCGGACAGGGGGCCTACGAGCAGTACTTC

V gene: TRBV13
J gene: TRBJ2-7
D gene: TRBD2
clone size: few
CDR3 length: 18
CDR3 protein: CASSLGPLAGGLLYEQYF
CDR3 DNA: TGTGCCAGCAGCTTGGGCCCCCTAGCGGGGGGATTACTCTACGAGCAGTACTTC

V gene: TRBV9
J gene: TRBJ2-1
D gene: TRBD2
clone size: -
CDR3 length: 16
CDR3 protein: CASSVGLAGTGTEQFF
CDR3 DNA: TGTGCCAGCAGCGTAGGACTAGCGGGGACCGGGACCGAGCAGTTCTTC

V gene: TRBV2
J gene: TRBJ1-2
D gene: -
clone size: many
CDR3 length: 11
CDR3 protein: CASRNRQAGGF
CDR3 DNA: TGTGCCAGCAGGAATAGACAGGCAGGAGGCTTC

V gene: TRBV11-2
J gene: TRBJ1-6
D gene: -
clone size: -
CDR3 length: 18
CDR3 protein: CASSLKVTGGSYNSPLHF
CDR3 DNA: TGTGCCAGCAGCTTAAAGGTTACGGGGGGTTCCTATAATTCACCCCTCCACTTT

V gene: TRBV2
J gene: TRBJ2-1
D gene: TRBD2
clone size: -
CDR3 length: 15
CDR3 protein: CASSLTSGSGNEQFF
CDR3 DNA: TGTGCCAGCAGTCTGACTAGCGGGAGTGGGAATGAGCAGTTCTTC

V gene: TRBV6-1
J gene: TRBJ2-3
D gene: -
clone size: -
CDR3 length: 12
CDR3 protein: CASSEAVRTQYF
CDR3 DNA: TGTGCCAGCAGTGAAGCAGTACGGACGCAGTATTTT

V gene: TRBV30
J gene: TRBJ2-7
D gene: -
clone size: many
CDR3 length: 12
CDR3 protein: CAWSLGYYEQYF
CDR3 DNA: TGTGCCTGGAGTTTAGGGTACTACGAGCAGTACTTC

V gene: TRBV10-3
J gene: TRBJ1-4
D gene: -
clone size: many
CDR3 length: 16
CDR3 protein: CAIRPGSGLGNEKLFF
CDR3 DNA: TGTGCCATCAGGCCAGGTTCAGGGTTGGGGAATGAAAAACTGTTTTTT

V gene: TRBV30
J gene: TRBJ2-7
D gene: -
clone size: -
CDR3 length: 12
CDR3 protein: CAWSVNGYEQYF
CDR3 DNA: TGTGCCTGGAGTGTAAATGGCTACGAGCAGTACTTC

V gene: TRBV25-1
J gene: TRBJ1-6
D gene: TRBD1
clone size: few
CDR3 length: 14
CDR3 protein: CASSESTGRSPLHF
CDR3 DNA: TGTGCCAGCAGTGAGTCGACAGGGAGGTCACCCCTCCACTTT

V gene: TRBV6-5
J gene: TRBJ1-2
D gene: TRBD1
clone size: once
CDR3 length: 15
CDR3 protein: CASRSGQGWDYGYTF
CDR3 DNA: TGTGCCAGCAGATCCGGACAGGGGTGGGACTATGGCTACACCTTC

V gene: TRBV6-1
J gene: TRBJ1-2
D gene: -
clone size: few
CDR3 length: 12
CDR3 protein: CASSETPGGYTF
CDR3 DNA: TGTGCCAGCAGTGAGACCCCTGGTGGCTACACCTTC

V gene: TRBV7-2
J gene: TRBJ2-7
D gene: -
clone size: -
CDR3 length: 15
CDR3 protein: CASSLVVRAQYEQYF
CDR3 DNA: TGTGCCAGCAGCTTAGTGGTCAGGGCCCAATACGAGCAGTACTTC

V gene: TRBV5-6
J gene: TRBJ2-7
D gene: -
clone size: -
CDR3 length: 13
CDR3 protein: CASSLQEAHEQYF
CDR3 DNA: TGTGCCAGCAGCCTTCAAGAGGCCCACGAGCAGTACTTC

V gene: TRBV7-9
J gene: TRBJ2-1
D gene: TRBD2
clone size: many
CDR3 length: 18
CDR3 protein: CAGQPGLAAPTWGDEQFF
CDR3 DNA: TGTGCCGGACAACCGGGACTAGCGGCGCCTACATGGGGGGATGAGCAGTTCTTC

V gene: TRBV4-1
J gene: TRBJ1-1
D gene: -
clone size: -
CDR3 length: 15
CDR3 protein: CASSQAPGENTEAFF
CDR3 DNA: TGCGCCAGCAGCCAAGCCCCGGGGGAGAACACTGAAGCTTTCTTT

V gene: TRBV18
J gene: TRBJ2-7
D gene: -
clone size: -
CDR3 length: 14
CDR3 protein: CASSADGTTYEQYF
CDR3 DNA: TGTGCCAGCTCAGCTGACGGGACGACCTACGAGCAGTACTTC

V gene: TRBV19
J gene: TRBJ1-4
D gene: TRBD1
clone size: -
CDR3 length: 15
CDR3 protein: CASSIGTGRNEKLFF
CDR3 DNA: TGTGCCAGTAGTATCGGGACAGGCCGTAATGAAAAACTGTTTTTT

V gene: TRBV5-1
J gene: TRBJ1-3
D gene: TRBD1
clone size: -
CDR3 length: 16
CDR3 protein: CASSFEGARYGNTIYF
CDR3 DNA: TGCGCCAGCAGCTTCGAGGGGGCACGATATGGAAACACCATATATTTT

V gene: TRBV4-1
J gene: TRBJ2-1
D gene: -
clone size: -
CDR3 length: 17
CDR3 protein: CASSLPPGTNGYNEQFF
CDR3 DNA: TGCGCCAGCAGCCTCCCCCCCGGGACCAACGGCTACAATGAGCAGTTCTTC

V gene: TRBV6-5
J gene: TRBJ2-5
D gene: TRBD1
clone size: -
CDR3 length: 11
CDR3 protein: CASIRGETQYF
CDR3 DNA: TGTGCCAGCATCAGGGGGGAGACCCAGTACTTC

V gene: TRBV5-4
J gene: TRBJ2-1
D gene: TRBD2
clone size: -
CDR3 length: 16
CDR3 protein: CASSKGGAGEINEQFF
CDR3 DNA: TGTGCCAGCAGTAAAGGCGGAGCGGGGGAAATCAATGAGCAGTTCTTC

V gene: TRBV7-9
J gene: TRBJ2-7
D gene: -
clone size: few
CDR3 length: 14
CDR3 protein: CASSFPVRSYEQYF
CDR3 DNA: TGTGCCAGCAGCTTCCCCGTCCGCTCCTACGAGCAGTACTTC

V gene: TRBV7-2
J gene: TRBJ2-7
D gene: TRBD2
clone size: -
CDR3 length: 14
CDR3 protein: CASKGTSGPYEQYF
CDR3 DNA: TGTGCCTCGAAAGGGACTAGCGGGCCCTACGAGCAGTACTTC

V gene: TRBV9
J gene: TRBJ2-1
D gene: -
clone size: -
CDR3 length: 12
CDR3 protein: CASSGRGPGAFF
CDR3 DNA: TGTGCCAGCAGCGGACGCGGGCCAGGCGCATTCTTC

V gene: TRBV27
J gene: TRBJ1-1
D gene: -
clone size: -
CDR3 length: 13
CDR3 protein: CASSQPGGTEAFF
CDR3 DNA: TGTGCCAGCAGTCAACCCGGGGGGACTGAAGCTTTCTTT

V gene: TRBV27
J gene: TRBJ2-7
D gene: TRBD2
clone size: -
CDR3 length: 13
CDR3 protein: CASRGTMRAEQYF
CDR3 DNA: TGTGCCAGCAGGGGGACTATGCGTGCCGAGCAGTACTTC

V gene: TRBV6-1
J gene: TRBJ1-5
D gene: -
clone size: once
CDR3 length: 13
CDR3 protein: CASSGADNQPQHF
CDR3 DNA: TGTGCCAGCAGTGGGGCGGATAATCAGCCCCAGCATTTT

V gene: TRBV18
J gene: TRBJ2-7
D gene: -
clone size: -
CDR3 length: 12
CDR3 protein: CASSPQGIEQYF
CDR3 DNA: TGTGCCAGCTCACCACAGGGGATCGAGCAGTACTTC

V gene: TRBV7-2
J gene: TRBJ1-2
D gene: -
clone size: -
CDR3 length: 17
CDR3 protein: CASSLAAGSRTLYGYTF
CDR3 DNA: TGTGCCAGCAGCTTAGCTGCAGGGAGCCGAACCCTCTATGGCTACACCTTC

V gene: TRBV2
J gene: TRBJ2-6
D gene: -
clone size: -
CDR3 length: 16
CDR3 protein: CASSEDRFSGTNVLTF
CDR3 DNA: TGTGCCAGCAGTGAAGACAGATTCTCTGGGACCAACGTCCTGACTTTC

V gene: TRBV30
J gene: TRBJ2-7
D gene: TRBD2
clone size: -
CDR3 length: 12
CDR3 protein: CAWSPSGIEQYF
CDR3 DNA: TGTGCCTGGAGTCCTAGCGGGATTGAGCAGTACTTC

V gene: TRBV5-1
J gene: TRBJ1-2
D gene: TRBD1
clone size: -
CDR3 length: 12
CDR3 protein: CASSPQGDGYTF
CDR3 DNA: TGCGCCAGCAGCCCACAGGGGGACGGCTACACCTTC

V gene: TRBV19
J gene: TRBJ2-7
D gene: -
clone size: few
CDR3 length: 15
CDR3 protein: CASSINMQGLNEQYF
CDR3 DNA: TGTGCCAGTAGTATAAATATGCAGGGTCTGAACGAGCAGTACTTC

V gene: TRBV5-4
J gene: TRBJ2-5
D gene: -
clone size: -
CDR3 length: 13
CDR3 protein: CAISRQSQETQYF
CDR3 DNA: TGTGCCATCTCCCGACAGTCCCAAGAGACCCAGTACTTC

V gene: TRBV11-2
J gene: TRBJ2-7
D gene: -
clone size: -
CDR3 length: 16
CDR3 protein: CASSSTGGGARDQQYF
CDR3 DNA: TGTGCCAGCAGCTCCACGGGGGGCGGAGCCCGGGATCAGCAGTACTTC

V gene: TRBV19
J gene: TRBJ1-3
D gene: -
clone size: -
CDR3 length: 15
CDR3 protein: CASSGDSTGGNTIYF
CDR3 DNA: TGTGCCAGTAGCGGGGACTCAACGGGTGGAAACACCATATATTTT

V gene: TRBV15
J gene: TRBJ1-1
D gene: -
clone size: once
CDR3 length: 15
CDR3 protein: CATSRGETPNTEAFF
CDR3 DNA: TGTGCCACCAGCAGAGGGGAGACACCGAACACTGAAGCTTTCTTT

V gene: TRBV5-1
J gene: TRBJ2-5
D gene: TRBD2
clone size: -
CDR3 length: 14
CDR3 protein: CASSQGLAGETQYF
CDR3 DNA: TGCGCCAGCAGCCAGGGACTAGCGGGGGAGACCCAGTACTTC

V gene: TRBV19
J gene: TRBJ2-7
D gene: -
clone size: once
CDR3 length: 14
CDR3 protein: CASSIIPGLYEQYF
CDR3 DNA: TGTGCCAGTAGTATCATCCCGGGACTCTACGAGCAGTACTTC

V gene: TRBV7-9
J gene: TRBJ2-2
D gene: -
clone size: -
CDR3 length: 15
CDR3 protein: CASSLRETLAGELFF
CDR3 DNA: TGTGCCAGCAGCTTAAGAGAGACACTGGCCGGGGAGCTGTTTTTT

V gene: TRBV5-1
J gene: TRBJ2-1
D gene: TRBD2
clone size: few
CDR3 length: 16
CDR3 protein: CASSPRGLAGDVEQFF
CDR3 DNA: TGCGCCAGCAGCCCAAGGGGCCTAGCGGGAGATGTTGAGCAGTTCTTC

V gene: TRBV5-1
J gene: TRBJ1-4
D gene: -
clone size: -
CDR3 length: 14
CDR3 protein: CASSPSATNEKLFF
CDR3 DNA: TGCGCCAGCAGTCCGTCAGCAACTAATGAAAAACTGTTTTTT

V gene: TRBV6-5
J gene: TRBJ2-7
D gene: -
clone size: many
CDR3 length: 15
CDR3 protein: CASSPGRPSSYEQYF
CDR3 DNA: TGTGCCAGCAGTCCCGGGCGGCCGAGCTCCTACGAGCAGTACTTC

V gene: TRBV5-1
J gene: TRBJ2-1
D gene: -
clone size: once
CDR3 length: 17
CDR3 protein: CASSLAGATRGYNEQFF
CDR3 DNA: TGCGCCAGCAGCTTGGCAGGGGCTACTAGAGGGTACAATGAGCAGTTCTTC

V gene: TRBV9
J gene: TRBJ2-3
D gene: -
clone size: -
CDR3 length: 15
CDR3 protein: CASSVDGGVLDTQYF
CDR3 DNA: TGTGCCAGCAGCGTCGACGGTGGGGTATTAGATACGCAGTATTTT